This entry lists 3 T cell receptor beta chains sequenced from one sample in a study of cytomegalovirus exposure and HLA in healthy donors. Amplification used 60 Vbeta primers and 13 Jbeta primers. Only in-frame clones appear in the TCRdb table, and some are missing; sequencing was by immunoSEQ multiplex PCR. The sample holds under 150,000 clones, 80% seen once. The sequenced sample was PBMCs. These TCRs come from a woman aged 40-49 years in good health and CMV-seronegative.

V and J are TRBV7-6 and TRBJ2-3; 10 bases line up with TRBD2. After removal of 5 bases from V and 6 bases from J, the junction contained 8 bases not matched to a gene. CDR3 size: 15 residues. Germline V gives CDR1 SGHVS, CDR2 FNYEAQ. In DNA form, the CDR3 reads TGTGCCAGCAGCCACCCGCTAGCGGGAGTTGATACGCAGTATTTT. Translated, it gives CASSHPLAGVDTQYF. Using reference TRBV7-6 and TRBJ2-3 for the parts outside the CDR3, the full variable domain is GAGVSQSPRYKVTKRGQDVALRCDPISGHVSLYWYRQALGQGPEFLTYFNYEAQQDKSGLPNDRFSAERPEGSISTLTIQRTEQRDSAMYRCASSHPLAGVDTQYFGPGTRLTVL.

This clone was seen more than once but under ten times. The chain couples TRBV6-6 to TRBJ2-1, with TRBD1 matching 7 bases. Germline V gives CDR1 MNHNY, CDR2 SVGAGI (reference sequence). The CDR3 loop spans 13 amino acids. The junction had 3 bases not matched to a gene; V was cut back by 6 bases and J by 4 bases. The CDR3 bases are TGTGCCAGCAGCCCGACAGGGTACAATGAGCAGTTCTTC. Translated: CASSPTGYNEQFF.

The rearrangement joins TRBV7-9 to TRBJ1-1; D not certain. This CDR3 is 13 amino acids long. Germline CDR1 reads SEHNR; CDR2 reads FQNEAQ (reference sequence). Trimming stripped 1 base from V and 6 bases from J, with 9 bases between. The CDR3 region is CASSLVVNPEAFF. The CDR3 DNA reads TGTGCCAGCAGCTTAGTAGTTAATCCTGAAGCTTTCTTT. Full variable domain (rest looked up from reference TRBV7-9 and TRBJ1-1): DTGVSQNPRHKITKRGQNVTFRCDPISEHNRLYWYRQTLGQGPEFLTYFQNEAQLEKSRLLSDRFSAERPKGSFSTLEIQRTEQGDSAMYLCASSLVVNPEAFFGQGTRLTVV.